The 18 T cell receptor beta chains below come from one sample, sequenced in a study of naive and memory T cell subsets. Study findings and constraints: Possibly reflecting memory cells re-expressing CD45RA, a few larger clonotypes occurred in naive repertoires, especially CD8.

Two oligonucleotides, mixed equimolar, formed the beta constant-region primer covering TRBC1 and TRBC2. Four rounds of PCR amplified the ligated cDNA using nested alpha and beta constant-region primers plus SP2. TCRdb analysed the UMI-ligation and nested PCR reads with MiXCR anew, one entry per CDR3 protein. The sample records roughly 150,000 distinct CDR3 sequences, roughly 22% being singletons. Which antigens these TCRs recognize remains unknown. The specimen was naive CD4+ T cells from blood. All receptors come from a human donor in good health.

This clonotype was counted only a few times. The CDR3 region has the DNA TGCGCCAGCAGCTTGAGGCAGGGTGCCAACAATGAGCAGTTCTTC. The encoded protein is CASSLRQGANNEQFF. The gene calls are TRBV5-1 and TRBJ2-1; a weak D match, TRBD1 (5 bases). The V and J ends lost 1 base and 5 bases respectively, with 13 bases between them. In germline, CDR1 is SGHRS, CDR2 YFSETQ. This CDR3 is 15 amino acids long.

This clonotype was counted only a few times. The V call is TRBV24-1, the J call TRBJ2-3, with D unclear. The CDR3 has 14 residues. Germline CDR1 and CDR2: KGHDR and SFDVKD. The V and J ends lost 3 bases and 4 bases respectively, with 10 bases between them. This chain's CDR3 is CATSDRSDSDTQYF. The CDR3 DNA sequence: TGTGCCACCAGTGATAGAAGCGACTCAGATACGCAGTATTTT.

J is TRBJ2-1 and V is TRBV7-3, with TRBD1 matching over 7 bases. With V trimmed by 4 bases and J by 4 bases, 7 bases remained unmatched. CDR3 length: 15 amino acids. From germline, CDR1 is SGHTA and CDR2 FQGTGA. The CDR3 coding sequence is TGTGCCAGCAGCTCCCCGGGACAGAATTACAATGAGCAGTTCTTC. Its protein is CASSSPGQNYNEQFF.

This clonotype was seen a few times. This chain connects TRBV27 to TRBJ1-1; D remains ambiguous. CDR1 MNHEY and CDR2 SMNVEV come from the germline V gene (reference sequence). The V gene lost 8 bases and the J gene lost 1 base, with 11 bases spanning the gap. The CDR3 has 13 residues. DNA of the CDR3: TGTGCCAGCGCATCTACCCGGAACACTGAAGCTTTCTTT. Translation gives CASASTRNTEAFF.

This clonotype was found a few times. In nucleotides, the CDR3 is TGCAGCGTTGCACACCCTAGGAGGGATACGCAGTATTTT. Translating gives CSVAHPRRDTQYF. V usage is TRBV29-1 and J usage is TRBJ2-3, with TRBD2 as a possible D gene (5 bases). The length of the CDR3 is 13 residues. V lost 4 bases and J 6 bases, leaving 14 bases between the germline ends. The V gene's germline CDR1 is SQVTM and CDR2 ANQGSEA.

DNA of the CDR3: TGTGCCAGCAGCTTCTACAGGGATAGTTTCAAAGCCAAAAACATTCAGTACTTC. The encoded protein is CASSFYRDSFKAKNIQYF. The chain recombines TRBV7-2 with TRBJ2-4; the D gene is possibly TRBD1 (6 bases). V shed 3 bases and J shed 0 bases, with 18 bases lying between them. The V gene's germline CDR1 is SGHTA and CDR2 FQGNSA. This CDR3 contains 18 residues. Using reference TRBV7-2 and TRBJ2-4 for the parts outside the CDR3, the full variable domain is GAGVSQSPSNKVTEKGKDVELRCDPISGHTALYWYRQSLGQGLEFLIYFQGNSAPDKSGLPSDRFSAERTGGSVSTLTIQRTQQEDSAVYLCASSFYRDSFKAKNIQYFGAGTRLSVL.

This clonotype was counted only a few times. V and J are TRBV18 and TRBJ1-5; possible D gene TRBD1, 5 bases. The CDR3 is 14 amino acids. Per germline, CDR1 KGHSH and CDR2 LQKENI. Trimming pared 5 bases from V and 5 bases from J, leaving 13 bases between. For the CDR3, the DNA is TGTGCCAGCTCAACACAGGTTATCCATCAGCCCCAGCATTTT. Protein: CASSTQVIHQPQHF.

The sample holds many counts of this clonotype. The rearrangement links TRBV29-1 to TRBJ1-1, with a possible D match to TRBD1 (5 bases). The CDR3 is 15 amino acids. The V gene's germline CDR1 is SQVTM and CDR2 ANQGSEA. The ends were cut back, 6 bases at V and 0 bases at J, with 17 bases in the middle. The CDR3 bases are TGCAGCGTAGGACCAAGACAGTCGCTGAACACTGAAGCTTTCTTT. This sequence encodes CSVGPRQSLNTEAFF.

This sequence joins TRBV14 and TRBJ1-1; no definite D call. V lost 0 bases and J 0 bases, leaving 5 bases between the germline ends. Germline V lookup: CDR1 SGHDN, CDR2 FVKESK. The CDR3 runs 14 residues. The CDR3 spells CASSQDVMNTEAFF. DNA for the CDR3: TGTGCCAGCAGCCAAGACGTTATGAACACTGAAGCTTTCTTT.

This clonotype occurred many times. The J gene is TRBJ1-2, the V gene TRBV11-2; D not resolved. With 8 bases removed from V and 10 bases from J, the gap between germline ends came to 20 bases. This CDR3 comprises 13 residues. Per germline, CDR1 SGHAT and CDR2 FQNNGV. This CDR3 reads CASSPGWAETYTF. The CDR3 nucleotides read TGTGCCAGCTCCCCCGGTTGGGCTGAGACCTACACCTTC.

The chain employs TRBV6-2 or TRBV6-3 and TRBJ2-5; the match to TRBD2 covers 7 bases. Germline CDR1 MNHEY, CDR2 SVGEGT. The CDR3 sequence is 17 residues long. With V trimmed by 6 bases and J by 2 bases, 15 bases remained unmatched. Written as DNA, the CDR3 is TGTGCCAGCAGACATCTGGCGGGAGTCAGCAATCAAGAGACCCAGTACTTC. The encoded protein is CASRHLAGVSNQETQYF.

A few counts support this clonotype. The rearrangement uses TRBV10-1 and TRBJ2-7; 7 nucleotides match TRBD1. In germline, CDR1 is WNHNN, CDR2 SYGVQD (reference sequence). This CDR3 has 13 residues. Losses at the gene ends were 4 bases for V and 4 bases for J; bases not matched to a gene: 4. The DNA of the CDR3 is TGCGCCAGCAGTGGACCGACAGGGTACGAGCAGTACTTC. It codes for CASSGPTGYEQYF.

The rearrangement joins TRBV18 to TRBJ2-6, with a tentative D call TRBD2 (5 bases). Trimming cost V 3 bases and J 4 bases, with 10 bases left between them. Per the germline V gene, CDR1 is KGHSH and CDR2 is LQKENI. The CDR3 covers 15 residues. CDR3 residues: CASSPAPGGANVLTF. CDR3 coding DNA: TGTGCCAGCTCACCGGCTCCGGGAGGGGCCAACGTCCTGACTTTC.

In its sample, this clonotype was seen a few times. The V call is TRBV6-2 or TRBV6-3, the J call TRBJ2-6; unclear D gene. This CDR3 region has 15 residues. CDR1 and CDR2 (germline): MNHEY, SVGEGT. V lost 6 bases to trimming and J lost 0 bases, with 9 bases between them. The CDR3 bases are TGTGCCAGCAGAGATGCTAGCTCTGGGGCCAACGTCCTGACTTTC. It codes for CASRDASSGANVLTF.

This clonotype was recorded a few times. This chain joins TRBV20-1 and TRBJ2-7, with 7 bases identical to TRBD1. CDR1 and CDR2 (germline): DFQATT, SNEGSKA (reference sequence). J lost 1 base, V lost 2 bases, and 8 bases had no gene match. The length of the CDR3 is 15 residues. The DNA for the CDR3 is TGCAGTGCTAGACAGAATCGACAGGGATCCTACGAGCAGTACTTC. Its translation: CSARQNRQGSYEQYF.

The chain is built from TRBV27 and TRBJ2-3; 8 bases line up with TRBD2. The CDR3 loop spans 18 amino acids. CDR1 is MNHEY, CDR2 SMNVEV, per germline (reference sequence). The V and J ends lost 7 bases and 0 bases, in that order; junction bases with no gene match: 15. CDR3 DNA: TGTGCCAGCACCTTCTTATCTCTTAGCGGGACTAGCACAGATACGCAGTATTTT. The encoded protein is CASTFLSLSGTSTDTQYF.

The sample holds many counts of this clonotype. CDR3 region: CASRPGQVGLGYYNEQFF. For the CDR3, the DNA is TGTGCCAGTAGGCCGGGACAGGTAGGTCTCGGTTACTACAATGAGCAGTTCTTC. The chain employs TRBV19 and TRBJ2-1; 8 positions agree with TRBD1. CDR1 and CDR2 (germline): LNHDA, SQIVND (reference sequence). The length of the CDR3 is 18 residues. Unmatched junction bases numbered 16, after V lost 6 bases and J lost 3 bases.

This clonotype is classed as medium-sized. This rearrangement joins TRBV12-3 or TRBV12-4 to TRBJ2-7; no reliable D call. The CDR3 has 11 residues. V lost 6 bases and J lost 3, with 6 bases in between. The CDR3 coding sequence is TGTGCCAGCAGCCTGGGCTACGAGCAGTACTTC. Its protein is CASSLGYEQYF.